The sequence of this T cell receptor beta chain was determined in a study of blood T cell repertoires in COVID-19. In the study overall: The origin of the acute and convalescent COVID-19 samples was the United States, Italy and Spain. PBMCs, B-cell-depleted T cells, or T cells were the source of the cDNA or gDNA that made up the material.

How the authors handled the data: Researchers report that nucleated cell counts were estimated from reference gene primer amplification. TCRdb's table, derived via immunoSEQ multiplex PCR, lists solely in-frame clones and lacks some. V, J and clone size derive from that table, while D and trimming were established from the DNA sequence. The data show roughly 47,000 clones, 89% seen once. This TCR came from a man between 65 and 80 years old with active COVID-19. Material: peripheral blood.

This chain's CDR3 is CASSLQVSGANVLTF. The CDR3 DNA reads as TGTGCCAGCAGCTTACAGGTCTCTGGGGCCAACGTCCTGACTTTC. The chain recombines TRBV7-2 with TRBJ2-6, with D hard to call. The V and J ends lost 2 bases and 0 bases respectively, with 5 bases between them. Looked up from germline, CDR1 is SGHTA and CDR2 is FQGNSA. The CDR3 covers 15 residues.